A single sample is the source of the 3 T cell receptor beta chains below, sequenced in a study of identical twins. MiXCR was run by TCRdb on the 5' RACE reads, yielding one entry per CDR3 protein. The repertoire consists of more than 650,000 distinct CDR3 sequences, with 6.1% occurring once and the leading ten covering about 2%. The sequenced sample was naive T cells sorted from blood. The receptor set was obtained from a man aged 18-30 years in good health.

This clonotype was picked up a small number of times. The chain uses TRBV29-1 and TRBJ1-1; possible D gene TRBD1, 5 bases. The V and J ends lost 6 bases and 6 bases respectively, with 8 bases between them. The CDR3 runs to 10 residues. CDR1 and CDR2 (germline): SQVTM, ANQGSEA. The CDR3 loop reads CSVREAEAFF. CDR3 DNA sequence: TGCAGCGTCAGGGAGGCTGAAGCTTTCTTT.

This clonotype showed up many times. V and J are TRBV5-1 and TRBJ1-5; D is unresolved. Between the trimmed V and J ends, which lost 2 bases and 3 bases, there was a span of 9 bases. This CDR3 region has 14 residues. The germline V gene encodes CDR1 SGHRS and CDR2 YFSETQ. The CDR3 here is CASSFEPNNQPQHF. The DNA of the CDR3 is TGCGCCAGCAGCTTTGAACCGAACAATCAGCCCCAGCATTTT.

Ten or more counts support this clonotype. The chain combines TRBV29-1 with TRBJ1-2; D remains ambiguous. This CDR3 has 14 amino acids. V dropped 8 bases and J dropped 3 bases, with 19 bases sitting between them. Per the germline V gene, CDR1 is SQVTM and CDR2 is ANQGSEA. CDR3 sequence: CSTTPRLLDYGYTF. Written as DNA, the CDR3 is TGCAGCACGACCCCGAGACTACTGGACTATGGCTACACCTTC.